The rows below give T cell receptor beta chains drawn from one sample of a study of radiotherapy plus CTLA-4 blockade in lung cancer. The protocol was immunoSEQ multiplex PCR, while the TCRdb copy is restricted to in-frame clones and leaves out a portion. This sample has tens of thousands of clones; 70% to 80% occur once, and the top ten carry roughly 7.5%. Sample: peripheral blood, taken from a patient treated with radiotherapy plus ipilimumab. These receptors all stem from a human donor with non-small cell lung cancer who had stable disease on radiotherapy plus ipilimumab. Each CDR3 is given without its conserved first and last residue. Each record gives: CDR3 protein, J gene, D gene, clone size, V gene. A D gene is named only where the DNA matches it firmly. Rows give clone size only sometimes, using once, few, many, or a class for an expanded clone.

CDR3: ASSYGLGQGGHEQY
J: TRBJ2-7
D: TRBD1
size: NA
V: TRBV6-6

CDR3: ASMGGDGPDTQY
J: TRBJ2-3
D: NA
size: NA
V: TRBV10-1

CDR3: ASSNPGQAWDTQY
J: TRBJ2-3
D: TRBD1
size: once
V: TRBV18

CDR3: ATSKTNILRETQY
J: TRBJ2-5
D: NA
size: NA
V: TRBV15

CDR3: SATGAGANVLT
J: TRBJ2-6
D: TRBD1
size: few
V: TRBV29-1

CDR3: ASSFGTGGTEAF
J: TRBJ1-1
D: NA
size: NA
V: TRBV11-3

CDR3: ASSSGGFTGGYT
J: TRBJ1-2
D: NA
size: few
V: TRBV6-6

CDR3: ASSRAGSYEQY
J: TRBJ2-7
D: NA
size: NA
V: TRBV7-8

CDR3: ASSFSNRDKDTYNSPLH
J: TRBJ1-6
D: NA
size: NA
V: TRBV7-8

CDR3: ASSVTYDRTEQY
J: TRBJ2-7
D: NA
size: NA
V: TRBV5-5

CDR3: ASSSSRDSRNEQF
J: TRBJ2-1
D: TRBD1
size: NA
V: TRBV7-8

CDR3: ASSQVFGGSEQF
J: TRBJ2-1
D: TRBD2
size: NA
V: TRBV14

CDR3: ASSVSGTTRPLH
J: TRBJ1-6
D: NA
size: NA
V: TRBV6-5

CDR3: ASSQDQVQPQH
J: TRBJ1-5
D: NA
size: NA
V: TRBV4-3

CDR3: ASRAPGSNQPQH
J: TRBJ1-5
D: NA
size: NA
V: TRBV27

CDR3: AWTGTGYGYT
J: TRBJ1-2
D: TRBD1
size: NA
V: TRBV30

CDR3: ASSVGPEPSDYGYT
J: TRBJ1-2
D: NA
size: NA
V: TRBV9

CDR3: ASSHDRENQPQH
J: TRBJ1-5
D: TRBD1
size: NA
V: TRBV5-4

CDR3: ASKPIRDREGPQH
J: TRBJ1-5
D: TRBD1
size: NA
V: TRBV28

CDR3: AVRGNTEAF
J: TRBJ1-1
D: NA
size: NA
V: TRBV10-3

CDR3: ASREGRGGSGELF
J: TRBJ2-2
D: NA
size: NA
V: TRBV10-1

CDR3: ASPFGTSGDNEQF
J: TRBJ2-1
D: TRBD2
size: NA
V: TRBV6-1

CDR3: ASSEMGPEAF
J: TRBJ1-1
D: NA
size: NA
V: TRBV2

CDR3: ASSFKSDGGYT
J: TRBJ1-2
D: NA
size: NA
V: TRBV5-1

CDR3: ASSPLSQGPVTGANVLT
J: TRBJ2-6
D: NA
size: NA
V: TRBV18

CDR3: ATKQGASYNEQF
J: TRBJ2-1
D: NA
size: NA
V: TRBV15

CDR3: ASSSRGGSGNEQF
J: TRBJ2-1
D: NA
size: NA
V: TRBV5-1

CDR3: ASSVVAGMNTEAF
J: TRBJ1-1
D: NA
size: few
V: TRBV9

CDR3: ASSPSRGSDQPQH
J: TRBJ1-5
D: NA
size: NA
V: TRBV9

CDR3: ASTPGTGGLYGYT
J: TRBJ1-2
D: TRBD1
size: NA
V: TRBV19

CDR3: AWSVRTTNEKLF
J: TRBJ1-4
D: NA
size: NA
V: TRBV30

CDR3: ASSLVHDSGANVLT
J: TRBJ2-6
D: NA
size: once
V: TRBV5-5

CDR3: ASRETGDNEKLF
J: TRBJ1-4
D: NA
size: NA
V: TRBV2

CDR3: ASSLVQGGWNEQF
J: TRBJ2-1
D: NA
size: NA
V: TRBV5-1

CDR3: AGSQRAGELF
J: TRBJ2-2
D: NA
size: NA
V: TRBV19

CDR3: ACNQPQH
J: TRBJ1-5
D: NA
size: NA
V: TRBV6-1

CDR3: ASSKHDTNYGYT
J: TRBJ1-2
D: NA
size: NA
V: TRBV6-5

CDR3: ASSISGRSPLH
J: TRBJ1-6
D: NA
size: NA
V: TRBV19

CDR3: ASSGQGSSYNSPLH
J: TRBJ1-6
D: NA
size: once
V: TRBV25-1

CDR3: ASRGTDFTGELF
J: TRBJ2-2
D: NA
size: once
V: TRBV19

CDR3: ASSSLSQLSGANVLT
J: TRBJ2-6
D: NA
size: NA
V: TRBV7-6

CDR3: ASSYGGTGSYEQY
J: TRBJ2-7
D: TRBD1
size: NA
V: TRBV6-5

CDR3: ASSAGQAYEQY
J: TRBJ2-7
D: TRBD1
size: NA
V: TRBV9

CDR3: ATKGQAYNSPLH
J: TRBJ1-6
D: TRBD1
size: few
V: TRBV19

CDR3: ASSLGPQGWQSGANVLT
J: TRBJ2-6
D: NA
size: NA
V: TRBV7-2

CDR3: ASSLFYHWAGELF
J: TRBJ2-2
D: NA
size: medium-sized
V: TRBV5-1

CDR3: ASSISTDYDYT
J: TRBJ1-2
D: NA
size: NA
V: TRBV19

CDR3: AWSAPRGSGGRGRTDTQY
J: TRBJ2-3
D: TRBD2
size: NA
V: TRBV30

CDR3: ASSVLGLAGGTDTQY
J: TRBJ2-3
D: TRBD2
size: NA
V: TRBV9

CDR3: ASSPTAGHGYT
J: TRBJ1-2
D: NA
size: NA
V: TRBV18

CDR3: ASSLEGGAANYGYT
J: TRBJ1-2
D: TRBD1
size: NA
V: TRBV5-1

CDR3: ATVKGGETQY
J: TRBJ2-5
D: NA
size: NA
V: TRBV2

CDR3: ASLAGDLIATNEKLF
J: TRBJ1-4
D: NA
size: NA
V: TRBV19

CDR3: AWSVRLQGQGIHGYT
J: TRBJ1-2
D: NA
size: NA
V: TRBV30

CDR3: ASSGGSGNQPQH
J: TRBJ1-5
D: NA
size: NA
V: TRBV6-1

CDR3: ASRGAGAIQTQY
J: TRBJ2-5
D: NA
size: few
V: TRBV10-2

CDR3: ASRYRDTTYNEQF
J: TRBJ2-1
D: NA
size: NA
V: TRBV27

CDR3: ASSGAGTQY
J: TRBJ2-5
D: NA
size: NA
V: TRBV9

CDR3: ASSFSRGGPGELF
J: TRBJ2-2
D: TRBD2
size: NA
V: TRBV28